Described below is a single T cell receptor beta chain sequence and its context. The data were taken from a study of blood T cell repertoires in COVID-19. As originally analysed: Researchers report that nucleated cell counts were estimated from reference gene primer amplification. TCRdb's copy holds only in-frame clones and misses some; the assay was immunoSEQ multiplex PCR. Clone size and V and J calls were adopted from that table, with D and trimming inferred from the DNA. Of 270,000 or so clones listed, under 90% were seen once; the top ten hold 3.1%. This CDR3 region has 15 residues. Trimming cost V 6 bases and J 5 bases; bases outside gene matches: 6. The germline CDR1 and CDR2 sequences are MNHEY and SVGAGI.

The chain links TRBV6-5 to TRBJ1-5; 11 bases line up with TRBD1. Sequencing was carried out using peripheral blood. This clonotype originated in a woman between 18 and 29 years old with acute or convalescent COVID-19. CDR3 sequence reads: CASSKMDRGHQPQHF. CDR3 sequence (DNA): TGTGCCAGCAGCAAAATGGACAGGGGGCATCAGCCCCAGCATTTT.